This T cell receptor beta chain was sequenced during a study of blood T cell repertoires in COVID-19. J was trimmed by 8 bases and V by 3 bases; bases with no gene match: 11. CDR3 length: 16 residues. The germline V gene has CDR1 SGHVS and CDR2 FQNEAQ. The data were produced by immunoSEQ multiplex PCR, yet TCRdb's version contains in-frame clones alone and is incomplete. In the table there are around 80,000 clones, less than 90% of which are singletons. V usage is TRBV7-8 and J usage is TRBJ2-1; TRBD2 agrees at 9 bases. The sequencing sample was made of peripheral blood. The source of this sequence is a man aged 50 to 60 with COVID-19, enrolled during active disease. The CDR3 bases are TGTGCCAGCAGCTTCGATAGCGGGAGAATTTCAGATGAGCAGTTCTTC. Its protein is CASSFDSGRISDEQFF.